This T cell receptor (beta chain) was observed in a study of blood T cell repertoires in COVID-19. Study-wide context: Italy, Spain and the United States were the sources of the convalescent and acute COVID-19 samples.

The V end lost 3 bases, the J end lost 6 bases, and 5 bases lay between the germline ends. CDR3 length: 11 residues. Germline lookup yields CDR1 SNHLY and CDR2 FYNNEI. Participant age was roughly 18 to 90 years, and participants resided in 20 to 30 US areas. In the original workflow: Reference gene primer amplification yielded estimated nucleated cell counts. Sequencing was performed with immunoSEQ multiplex PCR; in TCRdb, only in-frame clones are kept and a portion is missing. The V and J calls and clone size are taken from that table; D and trimming were inferred from the DNA. In the table there are about 270,000 clones, approximately 91% of which are singletons.

The chain couples TRBV2 to TRBJ2-5; D is undetermined. The clonotype was recovered from a woman aged 40 to 49 with acute COVID-19. The sequencing input was PBMCs or T cells enriched from blood (not recorded which). The CDR3 nucleotides are TGTGCCAGCAGTGATATAAAGACCCAGTACTTC. It specifies CASSDIKTQYF.